The rows below give T cell receptor beta chains drawn from one sample of a study of T cell repertoires in cytomegalovirus infection. Using its own MiXCR run on the reads, TCRdb lists one record per CDR3 protein. Here the sample spans 150,000 or so distinct CDR3 sequences, roughly a third being singletons. For these receptors, no antigen is known. Here the sequenced sample was CD8+ T cells from cultured PBMCs, taken from culture after CMV antigen stimulation. These receptors all stem from a human donor in good health (CMV status not recorded). Some clones in this sample may be carry-over from other donors' samples. CDR3s include the opening cysteine and the closing phenylalanine or tryptophan. Fields, in order: clone size, J gene, V gene, D gene, CDR3 protein, CDR3 DNA. The D gene is left open where the match is weak. The listing skips clone size in some rows; elsewhere it reads once, few, many or a size class.

NA	TRBJ2-7	TRBV29-1	NA	CSVEERGRGSYEQYF	TGCAGCGTTGAAGAACGGGGGCGAGGCTCCTACGAGCAGTACTTC
many	TRBJ1-6	TRBV19	NA	CASSMETAIVSPLHF	TGTGCCAGTAGTATGGAGACAGCCATAGTCTCACCCCTCCACTTT
NA	TRBJ1-2	TRBV6-2/TRBV6-3	NA	CASITRIGTNYGYTF	TGTGCCAGCATCACAAGAATAGGTACGAACTATGGCTACACCTTC
NA	TRBJ2-1	TRBV4-1	TRBD2	CASSQEDLAGANNEQFF	TGCGCCAGCAGCCAAGAAGATCTAGCGGGGGCGAACAATGAGCAGTTCTTC
few	TRBJ2-2	TRBV19	NA	CASSIIEDGELFF	TGTGCCAGTAGTATTATAGAGGACGGGGAGCTGTTTTTT
large	TRBJ2-3	TRBV7-2	TRBD2	CASSAGLAGGQDTQYF	TGTGCCAGCAGCGCGGGACTAGCGGGGGGGCAAGATACGCAGTATTTT
NA	TRBJ2-7	TRBV27	TRBD1	CASSPRQGVGLEQYF	TGTGCCAGCAGTCCGCGACAGGGAGTTGGTCTCGAGCAGTACTTC
NA	TRBJ2-1	TRBV2	TRBD2	CASSEEGSGGTDEQFF	TGTGCCAGCAGTGAGGAGGGGAGCGGGGGGACAGATGAGCAGTTCTTC
NA	TRBJ1-1	TRBV20-1	NA	CSAREGTIWEAFF	TGCAGTGCTAGGGAGGGGACCATCTGGGAAGCTTTCTTT
once	TRBJ2-3	TRBV6-5	NA	CASSYRGPSDTQYF	TGTGCCAGCAGTTACCGCGGGCCCTCAGATACGCAGTATTTT
many	TRBJ1-1	TRBV7-9	NA	CASSLSRGVRDTEAFF	TGTGCCAGCAGCTTATCCCGAGGGGTAAGGGACACTGAAGCTTTCTTT
NA	TRBJ1-5	TRBV27	NA	CASSQWGGSNQPQHF	TGTGCCAGCAGTCAATGGGGCGGGAGCAATCAGCCCCAGCATTTT
few	TRBJ1-2	TRBV11-2	NA	CASSDGGVYGYTF	TGTGCCAGCAGCGACGGTGGGGTCTATGGCTACACCTTC
NA	TRBJ1-1	TRBV23-1	TRBD1	CASSQSGQGASEAFF	TGCGCCAGCAGTCAATCCGGGCAGGGGGCCTCTGAAGCTTTCTTT
few	TRBJ2-2	TRBV7-8	NA	CASSLGTMNTGELFF	TGTGCCAGCAGCTTAGGGACCATGAACACCGGGGAGCTGTTTTTT
NA	TRBJ2-2	TRBV6-6	NA	CASSYGGLAGELFF	TGTGCCAGCAGTTACGGGGGACTGGCCGGGGAGCTGTTTTTT
NA	TRBJ2-7	TRBV9	TRBD1	CANNSGTGGYEQYF	TGTGCCAACAACTCCGGGACAGGGGGCTACGAGCAGTACTTC
NA	TRBJ2-1	TRBV4-1	TRBD2	CASMASGGRSYNEQFF	TGCGCCAGCATGGCTAGCGGGGGTCGATCCTACAATGAGCAGTTCTTC
few	TRBJ2-1	TRBV7-6	TRBD2	CASSASGGAPEQFF	TGTGCCAGCAGTGCTAGCGGGGGGGCCCCTGAGCAGTTCTTC
NA	TRBJ2-1	TRBV19	NA	CASKANYNEQFF	TGTGCCAGTAAAGCTAACTACAATGAGCAGTTCTTC
few	TRBJ1-1	TRBV3-1	NA	CASSQTLSQEAFF	TGTGCCAGCAGCCAAACTTTATCCCAAGAAGCTTTCTTT
few	TRBJ1-1	TRBV28	NA	CASRTQAAGRVEAFF	TGTGCCAGCAGAACGCAGGCGGCCGGTCGCGTTGAAGCTTTCTTT
NA	TRBJ1-1	TRBV6-1	NA	CASTEGTYEAFF	TGTGCCAGCACCGAGGGGACATACGAAGCTTTCTTT
NA	TRBJ1-1	TRBV7-8	TRBD1	CASSYDPTGGDTEAFF	TGTGCCAGCAGCTACGACCCGACAGGGGGGGACACTGAAGCTTTCTTT
many	TRBJ2-1	TRBV7-2	NA	CASTGGGSIHNEQFF	TGTGCCAGCACGGGAGGGGGCTCTATACACAATGAGCAGTTCTTC
few	TRBJ2-5	TRBV7-8	NA	CASSVTPSQETQYF	TGTGCCAGCAGCGTAACTCCGTCCCAAGAGACCCAGTACTTC
NA	TRBJ2-1	TRBV27	NA	CASSPFNNEQFF	TGTGCCAGCAGCCCATTTAACAATGAGCAGTTCTTC
NA	TRBJ1-1	TRBV18	NA	CASSPLLQRMNTEAFF	TGTGCCAGCTCACCACTATTACAGAGGATGAACACTGAAGCTTTCTTT
NA	TRBJ2-1	TRBV30	NA	CAWMLDSNEQFF	TGTGCCTGGATGCTGGACAGCAATGAGCAGTTCTTC
few	TRBJ1-2	TRBV27	TRBD1	CASSTTAGGHGYTF	TGTGCCAGCAGTACAACCGCAGGGGGACATGGCTACACCTTC
NA	TRBJ1-1	TRBV9	NA	CASSVEGMNTEAFF	TGTGCCAGCAGCGTAGAGGGTATGAACACTGAAGCTTTCTTT
NA	TRBJ1-5	TRBV10-3	TRBD1	CAISELGQGADQPQHF	TGTGCCATCAGTGAGTTGGGACAGGGGGCGGATCAGCCCCAGCATTTT
NA	TRBJ2-1	TRBV6-1	NA	CASSELASYSYNEQFF	TGTGCCAGCAGTGAGTTAGCCAGCTACTCCTACAATGAGCAGTTCTTC
many	TRBJ1-1	TRBV6-1	TRBD1	CASSNLQGVNTEAFF	TGTGCCAGCAGTAACCTTCAGGGGGTGAACACTGAAGCTTTCTTT
NA	TRBJ1-1	TRBV7-6	NA	CASSLVSGDTEAFF	TGTGCCAGCAGCTTAGTTTCAGGGGACACTGAAGCTTTCTTT
NA	TRBJ1-1	TRBV7-9	NA	CASSQPEVEGNTEAFF	TGTGCCAGCAGCCAGCCTGAAGTTGAGGGGAACACTGAAGCTTTCTTT
many	TRBJ2-7	TRBV7-6	TRBD1	CASSMGQGIGYEQYF	TGTGCCAGCAGCATGGGACAGGGGATTGGGTACGAGCAGTACTTC
once	TRBJ1-2	TRBV2	TRBD1	CASSEGQGALDYGYTF	TGTGCCAGCAGTGAAGGGCAGGGGGCTCTGGACTATGGCTACACCTTC
medium-sized	TRBJ1-1	TRBV7-2	TRBD1	CASSSLPGQGEAFF	TGTGCCAGCAGCTCTCTCCCGGGACAGGGTGAAGCTTTCTTT
few	TRBJ2-7	TRBV6-5	NA	CASSPGASGNEQYF	TGTGCCAGCAGCCCGGGGGCCTCGGGTAACGAGCAGTACTTC
few	TRBJ2-5	TRBV20-1	NA	CSATTLGFRETQYF	TGCAGTGCAACCACCTTAGGCTTTCGGGAGACCCAGTACTTC
NA	TRBJ2-3	TRBV7-9	NA	CASSLPGSGHTQYF	TGTGCCAGCAGCTTACCCGGATCAGGGCACACGCAGTATTTT
few	TRBJ2-7	TRBV7-8	TRBD1	CASSLGPGQGAYEQYF	TGTGCCAGCAGCTTAGGACCGGGACAGGGGGCATACGAGCAGTACTTC
NA	TRBJ2-1	TRBV29-1	TRBD1	CSLLDRGNEQFF	TGCAGCCTCCTGGACAGGGGGAATGAGCAGTTCTTC
NA	TRBJ2-7	TRBV7-4	NA	CASSPTSRDKTYEQYF	TGTGCCAGCAGCCCCACCAGCAGGGATAAGACCTACGAGCAGTACTTC
few	TRBJ2-7	TRBV7-6	NA	CASRRDGDYEQYF	TGTGCCAGCAGACGGGACGGCGACTACGAGCAGTACTTC
NA	TRBJ1-5	TRBV28	NA	CASSLSPVGQPQHF	TGTGCCAGCAGTTTATCGCCCGTAGGTCAGCCCCAGCATTTT
few	TRBJ1-2	TRBV19	NA	CASRPDLSDGYTF	TGTGCCAGTAGACCGGACCTCTCGGATGGCTACACCTTC
NA	TRBJ2-1	TRBV2	TRBD2	CASSEGPSGSYNEQFF	TGTGCCAGCAGTGAGGGCCCTAGCGGATCCTACAATGAGCAGTTCTTC
NA	TRBJ2-3	TRBV27	NA	CASSLSSYGTDTQYF	TGTGCCAGCAGTTTGAGCTCCTATGGCACAGATACGCAGTATTTT
NA	TRBJ1-5	TRBV19	TRBD1	CASSILDRGNQPQHF	TGTGCCAGTAGTATATTAGACAGGGGTAATCAGCCCCAGCATTTT
NA	TRBJ2-5	TRBV12-3/TRBV12-4	NA	CASSSEEGPRETQYF	TGTGCCAGCAGCTCCGAGGAGGGGCCCCGGGAGACCCAGTACTTC
NA	TRBJ2-7	TRBV15	NA	CATSKDIVQGETYEQYF	TGTGCCACCAGCAAAGATATAGTACAAGGGGAAACCTACGAGCAGTACTTC
NA	TRBJ2-3	TRBV20-1	TRBD2	CSATGTSGGGADTQYF	TGCAGTGCGACCGGGACTAGCGGGGGGGGGGCAGATACGCAGTATTTT
many	TRBJ1-2	TRBV6-5	NA	CASSYSLDSYGYTF	TGTGCCAGCAGTTACAGCTTGGACAGCTATGGCTACACCTTC
NA	TRBJ2-7	TRBV19	NA	CASSSGTTYEQYF	TGTGCCAGTAGTTCCGGGACAACCTACGAGCAGTACTTC
many	TRBJ2-7	TRBV12-3/TRBV12-4	TRBD1	CASSPPGQGNSYEQYF	TGTGCCAGCAGTCCTCCGGGACAGGGAAACTCCTACGAGCAGTACTTC
many	TRBJ2-7	TRBV7-6	TRBD2	CASSLTSVYEQYF	TGTGCCAGCAGCTTGACTAGCGTGTACGAGCAGTACTTC
NA	TRBJ1-1	TRBV12-3/TRBV12-4	NA	CASSLADMNTEAFF	TGTGCCAGCAGTTTGGCGGACATGAACACTGAAGCTTTCTTT
many	TRBJ2-1	TRBV11-2	NA	CASSYTSNEQFF	TGTGCCAGCAGCTACACTTCAAATGAGCAGTTCTTC